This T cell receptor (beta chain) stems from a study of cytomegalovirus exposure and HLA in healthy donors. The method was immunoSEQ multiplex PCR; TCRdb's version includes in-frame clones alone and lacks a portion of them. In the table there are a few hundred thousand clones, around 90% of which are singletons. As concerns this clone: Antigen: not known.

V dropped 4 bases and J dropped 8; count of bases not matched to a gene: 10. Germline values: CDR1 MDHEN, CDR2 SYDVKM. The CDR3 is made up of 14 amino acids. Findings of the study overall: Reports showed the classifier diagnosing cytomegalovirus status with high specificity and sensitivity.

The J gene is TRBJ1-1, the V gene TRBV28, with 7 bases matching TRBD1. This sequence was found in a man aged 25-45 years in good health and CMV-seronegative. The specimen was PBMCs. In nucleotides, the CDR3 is TGTGCCAGCAGTTCTAGCTACAGGGGCCAAGAAGCTTTCTTT. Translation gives CASSSSYRGQEAFF.